This T cell receptor beta chain was found in a study of long-term antiretroviral therapy in people with HIV. They ran version v3.0 of the immunoSEQ assay at survey level. Produced via immunoSEQ multiplex PCR; TCRdb's table is partial and in-frame only. The profile shows some 48,000 clones, approximately 79% of them singletons. This CDR3 has 16 amino acids. The junction had 6 bases not matched to a gene; V was cut back by 0 bases and J by 4 bases. CDR1 SGDLS and CDR2 YYNGEE come from the germline V gene. Study results and limitations: Those clones which expanded before ART made up the dominant part of the repertoire at all time points. Blood dates from the mid-2000s to the late 2010s, possibly under older ART regimens. Among HIV repertoires, CDR3 length ranges were narrower than those of controls.

This clone was seen a handful of times. The antigen is not known. Material: unsorted PBMCs, obtained 0.8 years after starting antiretroviral therapy. The chain is built from TRBV9 and TRBJ1-2; 10 bases align to TRBD1. The clonotype was recovered from a woman aged 18 to 35 with HIV. Here the CDR3 DNA reads TGTGCCAGCAGCGTAGACCGGGACAGGGGTAGCTATGGCTACACCTTC. This sequence encodes CASSVDRDRGSYGYTF. The full variable domain, with the rest looked up from reference TRBV9 and TRBJ1-2, is DSGVTQTPKHLITATGQRVTLRCSPRSGDLSVYWYQQSLDQGLQFLIQYYNGEERAKGNILERFSAQQFPDLHSELNLSSLELGDSALYFCASSVDRDRGSYGYTFGSGTRLTVV.